The subject of this entry is one TCR beta chain. Its antigen is currently not known. No base quality information exists; no much larger clone differs at one position. The time point label on this specimen signifies: cells obtained before transplantation from donor or recipient. CD3+CD4+ and CD3+CD8+ populations were FACS-sorted from unstimulated pre-transplant donor and recipient cells taken from spleen or lymph nodes. Libraries were prepared through the immunoSEQ multiplex PCR assay. In most patients, genomic DNA was isolated using the Qiagen DNeasy Blood and Tissue Kit and sent frozen to Adaptive Biotechnologies for TCR sequencing. For most patients, high-throughput TCR-beta CDR3 sequencing of genomic DNA was performed by Adaptive Biotechnologies. Regarding the original processing steps: Adaptive's ImmunoSEQ software supplied the TCR sequencing data for approximately 18 patients, while MiXCR and VDJtools were used to process a few other patients. CD4 versus CD8 sorting errors were corrected by removing sequences found in both subsets at a frequency ratio below 5:1. CDR3 nucleotide sequences shared by donor and recipient were removed because the origin of these sequences could not be assigned. To count as alloreactive, a clone needed at least 2-fold expansion over unstimulated cells and a minimum CFSE-low frequency of 0.002% (template counts) or 0.001% (read counts). A clone was considered mappable if detected in the sequenced pre-transplant spleen, lymph node, or MLR CFSE-low populations of the donor or recipient. Cumulative frequency of alloreactive clones was calculated as a percentage of all sequences weighted by copy number. The table comes from immuneACCESS by way of TCRdb, which keeps in-frame sequences with V and J called. Part of the clones is missing from these tables; in studies checked, under half for an unresolved V gene and the rest for unknown reasons. V and J calls and clone size are copied from that table; D and trimming were computed from the DNA. Counted in this sample were 150,000 or so clones; about nine tenths of them appeared once. The ten largest clones capture roughly 0.19% of the sample.

The entry originates in a study of graft-versus-host responses after intestinal transplantation (dated by TCRdb to the early 2020s). About the study as a whole: Recipients received multivisceral, liver-intestinal, or isolated intestinal transplants. Every recipient was given anti-thymocyte globulin induction, followed by about 3 years of maintenance tacrolimus and steroids. Graft-versus-host and host-versus-graft alloreactive T cell clones were tracked in the graft, circulation and bone marrow after intestinal transplantation using bulk TCR-beta CDR3 sequencing. To identify alloreactive clones, pre-transplant mixed lymphocyte reaction products were sequenced and then compared with unstimulated pre-transplant donor and recipient T cells. A cohort of approximately 23 intestinal transplant recipients, including one retransplant, was enrolled, and a few patients lacking pretransplant specimens were excluded. A peak of at least 4% donor T cells among recipient peripheral blood mononuclear cells was the definition used for donor T cell macrochimerism. Instead of going to the commercial service, samples from a few later patients were sequenced in-house on an Illumina MiSeq and processed with MiXCR. General study outcomes and caveats: In patients with donor T cell macrochimerism, the allografts had high GvH to HvG T cell clonal ratios. GvH clones were found in recipient bone marrow, and some of the GvH clones appeared earlier in ileal mucosa or blood, which is consistent with an intestinal mucosal origin. The relatively low number and heterogeneity of intestinal transplant patients limited the conclusions. Early after transplant, declines in HvG clones were associated with peak levels of circulating GvH clones.

CDR1 and CDR2, per the germline V gene (reference sequence), are LNHDA and SQIVND. The CDR3 has 15 amino acids, counting the end cysteine and phenylalanine. The DNA shown is the 45-base CDR3, in frame from base 1. After removal of 1 base from V and 1 base from J, the junction retains 4 bases not matched to a gene. The receptor was isolated from a human donor who received an intestinal transplant. The chain uses TRBV19 and TRBJ2-7, and TRBD2 aligns with 7 junction nucleotides. The material was unstimulated CD4+ T cells sorted from spleen or lymph node cells, obtained before intestinal transplant. The bases are TGTGCCAGTAGTATAGTGCCCGGGGGGTCCTACGAGCAGTACTTC. It is translated as CASSIVPGGSYEQYF.